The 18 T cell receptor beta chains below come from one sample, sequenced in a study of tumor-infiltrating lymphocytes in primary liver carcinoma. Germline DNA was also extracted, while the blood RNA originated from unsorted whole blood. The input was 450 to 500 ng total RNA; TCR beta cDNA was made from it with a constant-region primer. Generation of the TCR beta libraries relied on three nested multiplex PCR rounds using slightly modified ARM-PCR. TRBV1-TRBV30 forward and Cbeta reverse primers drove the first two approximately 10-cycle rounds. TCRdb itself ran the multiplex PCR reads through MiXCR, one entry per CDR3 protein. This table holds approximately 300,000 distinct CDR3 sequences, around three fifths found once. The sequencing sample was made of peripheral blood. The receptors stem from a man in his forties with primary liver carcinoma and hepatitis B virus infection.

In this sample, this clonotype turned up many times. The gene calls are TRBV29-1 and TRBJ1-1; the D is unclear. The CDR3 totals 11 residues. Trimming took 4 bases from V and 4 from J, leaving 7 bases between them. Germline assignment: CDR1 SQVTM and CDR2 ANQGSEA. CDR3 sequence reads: CSVVSTTEAFF. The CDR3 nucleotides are TGCAGCGTTGTTAGCACCACTGAAGCTTTCTTT.

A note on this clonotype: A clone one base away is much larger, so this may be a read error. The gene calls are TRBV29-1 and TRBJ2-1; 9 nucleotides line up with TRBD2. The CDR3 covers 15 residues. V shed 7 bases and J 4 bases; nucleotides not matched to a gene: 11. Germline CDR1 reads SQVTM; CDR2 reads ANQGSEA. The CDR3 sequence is CSGGISGSTYNEQFF. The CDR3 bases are TGCAGCGGGGGGATTAGCGGGAGTACTTACAATGAGCAGTTCTTC.

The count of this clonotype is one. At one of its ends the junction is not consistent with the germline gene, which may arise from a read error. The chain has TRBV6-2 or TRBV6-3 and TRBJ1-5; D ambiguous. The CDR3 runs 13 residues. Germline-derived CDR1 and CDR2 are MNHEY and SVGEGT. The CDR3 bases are TGTGACAGCAGTTACCGGGCCGAGCAGCCCCAACATTTT. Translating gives CDSSYRAEQPQHF.

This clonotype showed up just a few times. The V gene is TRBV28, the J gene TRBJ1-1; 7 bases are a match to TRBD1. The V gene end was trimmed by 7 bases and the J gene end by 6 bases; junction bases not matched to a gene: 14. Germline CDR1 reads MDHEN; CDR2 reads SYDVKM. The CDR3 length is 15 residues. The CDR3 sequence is CASNTQGSRMAEAFF. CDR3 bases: TGTGCCAGCAACACACAGGGGTCCCGAATGGCTGAAGCTTTCTTT.

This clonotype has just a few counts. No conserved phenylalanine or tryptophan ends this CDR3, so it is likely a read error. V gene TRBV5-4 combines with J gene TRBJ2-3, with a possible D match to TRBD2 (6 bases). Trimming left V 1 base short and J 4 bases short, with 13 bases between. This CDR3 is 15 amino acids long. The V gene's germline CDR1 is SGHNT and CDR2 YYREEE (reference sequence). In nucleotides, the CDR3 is TGTGCCAGCAGCTTGCCGCCGGGAGAGGCAGATACGCAGTATTCT. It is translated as CASSLPPGEADTQYS.

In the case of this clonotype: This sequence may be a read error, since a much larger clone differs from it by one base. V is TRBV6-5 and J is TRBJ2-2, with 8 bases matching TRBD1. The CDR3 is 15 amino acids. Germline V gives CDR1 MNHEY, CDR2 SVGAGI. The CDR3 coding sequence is TGTGCCAGCAGTTATCAGGACAGGGTCACCGGGGAGCCGTTTTTT. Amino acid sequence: CASSYQDRVTGEPFF.

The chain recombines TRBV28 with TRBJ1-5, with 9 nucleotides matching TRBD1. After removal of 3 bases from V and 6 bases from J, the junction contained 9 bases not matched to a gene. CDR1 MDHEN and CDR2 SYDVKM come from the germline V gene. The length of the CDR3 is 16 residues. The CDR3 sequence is CASSLPPGQGSQPQHF. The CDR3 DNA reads TGTGCCAGCAGTTTGCCACCGGGACAGGGAAGTCAGCCCCAGCATTTT.

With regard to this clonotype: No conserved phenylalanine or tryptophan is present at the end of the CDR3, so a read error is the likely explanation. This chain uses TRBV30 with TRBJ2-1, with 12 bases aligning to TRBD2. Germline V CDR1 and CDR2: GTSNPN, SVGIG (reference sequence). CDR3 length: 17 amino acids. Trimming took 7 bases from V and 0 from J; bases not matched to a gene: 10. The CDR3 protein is CAFYRTSGIISYNEQFL. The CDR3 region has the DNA TGTGCCTTCTATAGGACTAGCGGGATTATCTCCTACAATGAGCAGTTCTTA.

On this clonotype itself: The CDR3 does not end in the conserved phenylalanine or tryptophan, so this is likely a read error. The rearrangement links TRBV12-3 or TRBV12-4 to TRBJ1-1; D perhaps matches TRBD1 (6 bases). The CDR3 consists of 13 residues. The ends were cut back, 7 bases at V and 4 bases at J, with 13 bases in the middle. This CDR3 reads CASILQGGTEAFL. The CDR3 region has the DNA TGTGCCAGCATTCTTCAAGGGGGCACTGAAGCTTTCCTT.

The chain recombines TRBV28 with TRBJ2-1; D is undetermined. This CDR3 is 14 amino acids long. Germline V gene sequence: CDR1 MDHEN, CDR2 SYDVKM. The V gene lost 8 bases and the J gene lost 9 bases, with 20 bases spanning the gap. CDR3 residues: CASLCGRISGEQFF. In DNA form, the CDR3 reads TGTGCCAGCCTCTGTGGGCGGATCTCGGGTGAGCAGTTCTTC.

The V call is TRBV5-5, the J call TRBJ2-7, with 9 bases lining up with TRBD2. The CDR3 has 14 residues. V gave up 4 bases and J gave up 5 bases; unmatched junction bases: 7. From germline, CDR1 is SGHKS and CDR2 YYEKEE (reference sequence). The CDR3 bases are TGTGCCAGCAGCAATAGCGGGAGCATAAACGAGCAGTACTTC. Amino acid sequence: CASSNSGSINEQYF. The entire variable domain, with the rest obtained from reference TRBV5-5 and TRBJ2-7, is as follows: DAGVTQSPTHLIKTRGQQVTLRCSPISGHKSVSWYQQVLGQGPQFIFQYYEKEERGRGNFPDRFSARQFPNYSSELNVNALLLGDSALYLCASSNSGSINEQYFGPGTRLTVT.

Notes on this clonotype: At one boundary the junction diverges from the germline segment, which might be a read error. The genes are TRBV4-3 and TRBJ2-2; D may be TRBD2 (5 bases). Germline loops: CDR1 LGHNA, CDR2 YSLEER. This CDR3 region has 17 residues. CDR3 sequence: CASSQEGGDQNTGELFF. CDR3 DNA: TGCGCCAGCAGCCAAGAAGGCGGAGACCAGAACACCGGGGAGCTGTTTTTC.

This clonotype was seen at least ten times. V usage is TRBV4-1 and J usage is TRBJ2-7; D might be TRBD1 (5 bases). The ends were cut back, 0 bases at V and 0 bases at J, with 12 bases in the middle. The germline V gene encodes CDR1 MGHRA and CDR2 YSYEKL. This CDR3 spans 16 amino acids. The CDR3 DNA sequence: TGCGCCAGCAGCCAAGAGATGCAGGGTGGCTCCTACGAGCAGTACTTC. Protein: CASSQEMQGGSYEQYF.

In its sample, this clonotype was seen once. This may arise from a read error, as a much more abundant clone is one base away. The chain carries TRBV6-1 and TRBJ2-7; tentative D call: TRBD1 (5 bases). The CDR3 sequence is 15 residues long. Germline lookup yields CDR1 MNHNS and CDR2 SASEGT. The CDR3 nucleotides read TGTGCCAGCAGTTCCCCGCCCAGGGCGAAGTACGATCAGTACTTC. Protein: CASSSPPRAKYDQYF.

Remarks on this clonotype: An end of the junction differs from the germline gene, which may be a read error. The CDR3 spells CAGSSLREAQETQYF. The CDR3 coding sequence is TGTGCCGGCAGCTCCCTCCGGGAGGCCCAAGAGACCCAGTACTTC. The genes are TRBV5-4 and TRBJ2-5; 7 nucleotides line up with TRBD2. The CDR3 is made up of 15 amino acids. From germline, CDR1 is SGHNT and CDR2 YYREEE (reference sequence).

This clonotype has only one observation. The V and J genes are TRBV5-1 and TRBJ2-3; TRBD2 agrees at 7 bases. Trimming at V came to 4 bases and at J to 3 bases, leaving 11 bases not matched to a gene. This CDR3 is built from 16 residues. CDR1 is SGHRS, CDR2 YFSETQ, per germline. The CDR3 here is CASSRSAGEVTDTQYF. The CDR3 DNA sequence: TGCGCCAGCAGCCGGTCGGCGGGAGAGGTAACAGATACGCAGTATTTT.

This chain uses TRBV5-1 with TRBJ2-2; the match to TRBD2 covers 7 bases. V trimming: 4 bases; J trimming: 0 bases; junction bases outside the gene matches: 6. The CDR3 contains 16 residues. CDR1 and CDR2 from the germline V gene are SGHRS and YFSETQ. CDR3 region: CASSGSGPPNTGELFF. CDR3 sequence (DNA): TGCGCCAGCAGCGGTAGCGGGCCCCCGAACACCGGGGAGCTGTTTTTT.

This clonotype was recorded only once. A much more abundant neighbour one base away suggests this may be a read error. The CDR3 sequence: CASSPRDKGENEQFF. As DNA, the CDR3 is TGCGCCAGCAGCCCTAGGGACAAGGGGGAAAATGAGCAGTTCTTC. This sequence joins TRBV5-1 and TRBJ2-1, with a tentative D call TRBD1 (6 bases). Germline CDR1 is SGHRS and CDR2 is YFSETQ. V was cut by 4 bases and J by 7 bases, with 18 bases left in between. The CDR3 consists of 15 residues.